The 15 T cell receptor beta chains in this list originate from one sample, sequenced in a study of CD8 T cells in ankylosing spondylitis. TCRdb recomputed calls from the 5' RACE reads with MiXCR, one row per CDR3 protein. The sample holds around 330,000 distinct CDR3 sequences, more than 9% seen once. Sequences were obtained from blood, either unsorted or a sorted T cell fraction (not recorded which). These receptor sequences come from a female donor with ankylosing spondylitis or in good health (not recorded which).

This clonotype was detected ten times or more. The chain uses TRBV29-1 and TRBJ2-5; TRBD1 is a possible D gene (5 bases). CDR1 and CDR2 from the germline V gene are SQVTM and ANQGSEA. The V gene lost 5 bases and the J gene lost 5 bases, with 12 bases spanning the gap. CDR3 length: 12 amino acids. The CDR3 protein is CSVTGISETQYF. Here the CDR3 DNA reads TGCAGCGTTACAGGTATATCGGAGACCCAGTACTTC.

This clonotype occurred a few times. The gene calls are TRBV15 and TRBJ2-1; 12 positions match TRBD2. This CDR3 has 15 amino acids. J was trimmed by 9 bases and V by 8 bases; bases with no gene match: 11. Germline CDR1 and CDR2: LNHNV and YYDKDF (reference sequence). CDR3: CATSPTSGRASEQFF. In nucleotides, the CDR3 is TGTGCCACCTCGCCGACTAGCGGGAGAGCTTCTGAGCAGTTCTTC.

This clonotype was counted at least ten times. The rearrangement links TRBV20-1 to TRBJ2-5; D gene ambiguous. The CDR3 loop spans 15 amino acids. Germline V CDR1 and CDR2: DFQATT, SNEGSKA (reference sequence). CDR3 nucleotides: TGCAGCCCAGGTCACCCAGGCAACTTAGGGGAGACCCAGTACTTC. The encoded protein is CSPGHPGNLGETQYF.

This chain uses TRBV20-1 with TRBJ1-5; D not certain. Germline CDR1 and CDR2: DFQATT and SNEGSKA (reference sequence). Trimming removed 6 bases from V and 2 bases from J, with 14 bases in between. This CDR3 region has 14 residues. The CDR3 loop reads CSARTLTGNQPQHF. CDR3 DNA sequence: TGCAGTGCCAGAACCTTGACCGGCAATCAGCCCCAGCATTTT.

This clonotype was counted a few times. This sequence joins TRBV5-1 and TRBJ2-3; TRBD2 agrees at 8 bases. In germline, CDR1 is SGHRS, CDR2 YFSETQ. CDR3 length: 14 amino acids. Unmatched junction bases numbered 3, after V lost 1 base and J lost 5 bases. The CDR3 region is CASSLSLAGDTQYF. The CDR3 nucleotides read TGCGCCAGCAGCTTGTCCCTAGCGGGAGATACGCAGTATTTT.

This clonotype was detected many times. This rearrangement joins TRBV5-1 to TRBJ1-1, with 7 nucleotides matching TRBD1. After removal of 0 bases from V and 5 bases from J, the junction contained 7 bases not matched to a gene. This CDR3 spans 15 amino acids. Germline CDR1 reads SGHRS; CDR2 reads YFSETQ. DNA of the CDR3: TGCGCCAGCAGCTTGGGAGGGGGCGTAGGAACTGAAGCTTTCTTT. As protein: CASSLGGGVGTEAFF.

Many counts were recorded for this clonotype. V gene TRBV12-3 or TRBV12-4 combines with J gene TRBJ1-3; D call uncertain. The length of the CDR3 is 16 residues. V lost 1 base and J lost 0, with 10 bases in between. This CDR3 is CASSLVGGSSGNTIYF. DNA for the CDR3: TGTGCCAGCAGTTTAGTAGGCGGTTCCTCTGGAAACACCATATATTTT.

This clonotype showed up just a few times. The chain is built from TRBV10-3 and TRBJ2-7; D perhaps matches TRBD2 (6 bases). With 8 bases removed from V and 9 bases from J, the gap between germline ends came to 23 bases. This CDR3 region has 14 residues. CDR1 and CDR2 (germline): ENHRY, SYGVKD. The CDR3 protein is CAIGLGGTLGMQYF. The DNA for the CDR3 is TGTGCCATCGGTCTGGGGGGTACCCTAGGTATGCAGTACTTC.

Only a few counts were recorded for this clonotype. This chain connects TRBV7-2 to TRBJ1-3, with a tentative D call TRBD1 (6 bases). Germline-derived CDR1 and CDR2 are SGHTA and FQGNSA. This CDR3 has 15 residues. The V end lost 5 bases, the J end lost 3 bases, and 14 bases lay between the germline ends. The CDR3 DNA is TGTGCCAGCAGCCCCGCCAGGGGACTTGGAAACACCATATATTTT. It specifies CASSPARGLGNTIYF. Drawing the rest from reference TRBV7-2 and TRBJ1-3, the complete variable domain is GAGVSQSPSNKVTEKGKDVELRCDPISGHTALYWYRQSLGQGLEFLIYFQGNSAPDKSGLPSDRFSAERTGGSVSTLTIQRTQQEDSAVYLCASSPARGLGNTIYFGEGSWLTVV.

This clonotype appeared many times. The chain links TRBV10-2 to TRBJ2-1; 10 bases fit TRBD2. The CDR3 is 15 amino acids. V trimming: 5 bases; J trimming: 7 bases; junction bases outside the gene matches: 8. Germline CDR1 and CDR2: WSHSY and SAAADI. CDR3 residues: CASSLTSGMGNEQFF. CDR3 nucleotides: TGCGCCAGCAGTCTTACTAGCGGGATGGGGAATGAGCAGTTCTTC.

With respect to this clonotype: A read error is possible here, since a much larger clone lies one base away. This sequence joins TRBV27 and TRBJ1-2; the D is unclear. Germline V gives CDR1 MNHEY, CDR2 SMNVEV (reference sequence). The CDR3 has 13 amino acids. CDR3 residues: CASSLRKTYGYPF. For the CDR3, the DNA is TGTGCCAGCAGTTTAAGGAAAACCTATGGCTACCCCTTC.

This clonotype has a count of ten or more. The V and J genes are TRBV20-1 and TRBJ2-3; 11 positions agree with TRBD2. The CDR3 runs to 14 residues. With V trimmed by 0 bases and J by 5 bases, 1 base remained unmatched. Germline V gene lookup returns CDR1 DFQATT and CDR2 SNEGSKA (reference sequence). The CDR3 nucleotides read TGCAGTGCTAGAGATAGCGGGAGGGTAGATACGCAGTATTTT. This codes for CSARDSGRVDTQYF.

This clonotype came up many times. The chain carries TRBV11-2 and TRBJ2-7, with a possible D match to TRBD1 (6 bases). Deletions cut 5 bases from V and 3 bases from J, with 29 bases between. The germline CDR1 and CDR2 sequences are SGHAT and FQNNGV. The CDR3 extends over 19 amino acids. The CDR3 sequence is CASSLRGGGPLTLFYEQYF. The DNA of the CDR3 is TGTGCCAGCAGCCTCCGAGGGGGTGGCCCTCTCACCCTGTTCTACGAGCAGTACTTC.

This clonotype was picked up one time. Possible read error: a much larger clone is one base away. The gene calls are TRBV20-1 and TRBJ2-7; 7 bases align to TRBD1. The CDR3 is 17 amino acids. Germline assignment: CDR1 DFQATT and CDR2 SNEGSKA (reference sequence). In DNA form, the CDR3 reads TGCAGTACTAGAGAAATCCGCGGACAGGTCTTCCTTTACGAGCAGTACTTC. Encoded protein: CSTREIRGQVFLYEQYF.

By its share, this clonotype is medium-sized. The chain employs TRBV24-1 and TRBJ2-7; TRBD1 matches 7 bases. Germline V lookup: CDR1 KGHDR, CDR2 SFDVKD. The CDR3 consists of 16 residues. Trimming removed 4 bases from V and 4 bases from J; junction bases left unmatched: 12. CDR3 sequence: CATSDHPGTEKYEQYF. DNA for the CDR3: TGTGCCACCAGTGACCACCCGGGGACAGAGAAGTACGAGCAGTACTTC.